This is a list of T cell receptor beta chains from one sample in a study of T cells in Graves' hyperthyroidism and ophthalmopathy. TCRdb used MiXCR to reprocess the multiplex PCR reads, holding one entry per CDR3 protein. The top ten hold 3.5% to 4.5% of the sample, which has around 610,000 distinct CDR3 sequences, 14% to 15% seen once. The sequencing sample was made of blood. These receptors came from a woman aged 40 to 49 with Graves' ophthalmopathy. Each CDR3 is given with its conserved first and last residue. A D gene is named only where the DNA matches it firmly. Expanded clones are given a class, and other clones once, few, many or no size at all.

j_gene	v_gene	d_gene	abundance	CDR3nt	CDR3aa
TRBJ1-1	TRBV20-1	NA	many	TGCAGTGCTAGCTGGAACACTGAAGCTTTCTTT	CSASWNTEAFF
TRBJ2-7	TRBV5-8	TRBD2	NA	TGTGCCAGCAGCTGGGGGTCCGGGACTATGTTAAACGAGCAGTACTTC	CASSWGSGTMLNEQYF
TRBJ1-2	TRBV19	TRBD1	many	TGTGCCAGTAGAGAAGTAACAGGGGGATATGACTATGGCTACACCTTC	CASREVTGGYDYGYTF
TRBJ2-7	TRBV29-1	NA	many	TGCAGCGTTATTGGGAGTGGCTACGAGCAGTACTTC	CSVIGSGYEQYF
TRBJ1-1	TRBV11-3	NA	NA	TGTGCCAGCAGCTTACGCGACAGAATGAACACTGAAGCTTTCTTT	CASSLRDRMNTEAFF
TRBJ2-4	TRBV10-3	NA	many	TGTGCCATCAGTGAGCGTAGAACGGGAGAGGGGAACATTCAGTACTTC	CAISERRTGEGNIQYF
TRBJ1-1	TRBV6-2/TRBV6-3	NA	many	TGTGCCAGCAGTTACTCTTCCTCTGGGAACACTGAAGCTTTCTTT	CASSYSSSGNTEAFF
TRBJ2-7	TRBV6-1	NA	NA	TGTGCCAGCAGGGATCGGGACACCGTGCAGTACTTC	CASRDRDTVQYF
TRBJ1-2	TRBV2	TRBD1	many	TGTGCCAGCGTCTGGACAGGTCTTAACTATGGCTACACCTTC	CASVWTGLNYGYTF
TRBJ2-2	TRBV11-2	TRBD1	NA	TGTGCCAGCAGCTTAGGGGGGACAGGAGCGAACACCGGGGAGCTGTTTTTT	CASSLGGTGANTGELFF
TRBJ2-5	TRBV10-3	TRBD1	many	TGTGCCATCAGCGGGGGACAGGGCAATGGAGGAGAGACCCAGTACTTC	CAISGGQGNGGETQYF
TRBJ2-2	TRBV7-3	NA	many	TGTGCCAGCAGCTTAGGACATCACACCGGGGAGCTGTTTTTT	CASSLGHHTGELFF
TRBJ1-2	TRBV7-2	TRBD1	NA	TGTGCCAGCAGCTTAAGAGGGCAGGGGGCCCATGACTACACCTTC	CASSLRGQGAHDYTF
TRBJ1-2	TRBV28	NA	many	TGTGCCAGCAGTCCAGAGAGACGCGACCCGGGAGGGGGCTATGGCTACACCTTC	CASSPERRDPGGGYGYTF
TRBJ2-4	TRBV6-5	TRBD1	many	TGTGCCAGCAGTTACGGGCCGGGACAGGCAGTTTATAACATTCAGTACTTC	CASSYGPGQAVYNIQYF
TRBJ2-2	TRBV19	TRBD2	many	TGTGCCAGTAGTGGTCTAGCGGGCGGGGAGCTGTTTTTT	CASSGLAGGELFF
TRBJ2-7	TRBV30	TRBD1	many	TGTGCCTGGAGTTCTGGGACAGGGTTGGACGAGCAGTACTTC	CAWSSGTGLDEQYF
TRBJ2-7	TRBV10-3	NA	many	TGTGCCATCATTACGACGGGCGACTACGAGCAGTACTTC	CAIITTGDYEQYF
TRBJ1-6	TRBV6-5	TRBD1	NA	TGTGCCAGCAGTTACTCGTCAGTAGGGGGCGAATCACCCCTCCACTTT	CASSYSSVGGESPLHF
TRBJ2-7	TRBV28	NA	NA	TGTGCCAGCAGTTTGGGGGGACGTCCCTCCTACGAGCAGTACTTC	CASSLGGRPSYEQYF
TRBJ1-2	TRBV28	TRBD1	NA	TGTGCCAGCAGTTTACTCCAGGGGGACTATGGCTACACCTTC	CASSLLQGDYGYTF
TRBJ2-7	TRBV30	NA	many	TGTGCCTGGAGTGGCAGGGGCTACGAGCAGTACTTC	CAWSGRGYEQYF
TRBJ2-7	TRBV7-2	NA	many	TGTGCCAGCAGCCTATCGGTACTAGCCTCCTACGAGCAGTACTTC	CASSLSVLASYEQYF
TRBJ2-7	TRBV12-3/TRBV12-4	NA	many	TGTGCCAGCAGTCTAAACCGCTACGAGCGGTACTTC	CASSLNRYERYF
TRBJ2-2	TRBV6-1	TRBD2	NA	TGTGCCAGCAGTGAAGTGGGACTAGCGGGAGGTTTCACCGGGGAGCTGTTTTTT	CASSEVGLAGGFTGELFF
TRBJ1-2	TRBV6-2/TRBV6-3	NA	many	TGTGCCAGCAGTTGGTCGGCTAACTATGGCTACACCTTC	CASSWSANYGYTF
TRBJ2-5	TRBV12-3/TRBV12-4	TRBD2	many	TGTGCCAGCAGCCCCCAAGCGGGAGGGACGGAGACCCAGTACTTC	CASSPQAGGTETQYF
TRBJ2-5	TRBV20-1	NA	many	TGCAGTGCTAGAGAGAGGGGGGGACCGAAAGAGACCCAGTACTTC	CSARERGGPKETQYF
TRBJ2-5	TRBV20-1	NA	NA	TGCAGTGCTTGGGTCCTTGAGACCCAGTACTTC	CSAWVLETQYF
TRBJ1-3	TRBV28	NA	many	TGTGCCAGCAGTAACAGGGAGTCTGGAAACACCATATATTTT	CASSNRESGNTIYF
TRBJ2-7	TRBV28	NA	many	TGTGCCAGCAGGGACCGCCAGGCCTCTGTTGTGCAGTACTTC	CASRDRQASVVQYF
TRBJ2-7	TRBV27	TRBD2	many	TGTGCCAGCAGGATCGGGGGGGGCTACGAGCAGTACTTC	CASRIGGGYEQYF
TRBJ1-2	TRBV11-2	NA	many	TGTGCCAGCAGCTTACCAGTTGTCCAGGGCACCCATGGCTACACCTTC	CASSLPVVQGTHGYTF
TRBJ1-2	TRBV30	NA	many	TGTGCCTGGAATGGACAGAACTATGGCTACACCTTC	CAWNGQNYGYTF
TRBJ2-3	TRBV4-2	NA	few	TGTGCCAGCAGCCAAGATCGCGGGAGCACAGATACGCAGTATTTT	CASSQDRGSTDTQYF
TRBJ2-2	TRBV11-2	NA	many	TGTGCCAGCAACTCTCGTAGGGCCGGGGAGCTGTTTTTT	CASNSRRAGELFF
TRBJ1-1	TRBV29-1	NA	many	TGCAGCGTTGCCGTCGGGGTGAACACTGAAGCTTTCTTT	CSVAVGVNTEAFF